The next 3 T cell receptor beta chains were all read from a single sample in a study of cytomegalovirus exposure and HLA in healthy donors (dated by TCRdb to the late 2010s). The library relied on the immunoSEQ multiplex PCR assay. The multiplex PCR relied on a mix of 60 forward primers for TCR Vbeta segments and 13 reverse primers for TCR Jbeta segments. Not all clones reach the TCRdb copy of this immuneACCESS table, which keeps in-frame sequences only. Checked studies attribute under half of the gap to unresolved V genes and leave the rest unexplained. This sample is represented by roughly 150,000 clones; roughly 70% of them were singletons. Together, the top ten hold 3% to 3.5% of the sample. Sequencing input: PBMCs. The receptors originated from a man aged 40-49 years in good health and CMV-seronegative.

The CDR3 nucleotides read TGTGCCAGCAGTCCTAGCGGGGTCTCCTACGAGCAGTACTTC. Amino acids: CASSPSGVSYEQYF. The rearrangement links TRBV6-5 to TRBJ2-7; 9 bases line up with TRBD2. From germline, CDR1 is MNHEY and CDR2 SVGAGI. The CDR3 contains 14 residues. J was trimmed by 0 bases and V by 5 bases; bases with no gene match: 2.

This clone was seen repeatedly, ten times or more. V is TRBV30 and J is TRBJ1-2, with D maybe TRBD1 (5 bases). From germline, CDR1 is GTSNPN and CDR2 SVGIG (reference sequence). The V end was cut by 1 base, the J end by 4 bases, with 16 bases between. There are 15 residues in the CDR3. The CDR3 reads CAWSGLARGVYGYTF. Here the CDR3 DNA reads TGTGCCTGGAGTGGCCTCGCCCGGGGGGTCTATGGCTACACCTTC.

The chain is built from TRBV7-9 and TRBJ1-4, with 7 positions matching TRBD1. Unmatched junction bases numbered 5, after V lost 5 bases and J lost 8 bases. The CDR3 runs 13 residues. CDR1 is SEHNR, CDR2 FQNEAQ, per germline (reference sequence). CDR3 sequence: CASSPGQPEKLFF. The CDR3 DNA follows: TGTGCCAGCAGCCCGGGACAGCCAGAAAAACTGTTTTTT. Together with reference TRBV7-9 and TRBJ1-4, the CDR3 gives the full variable domain: DTGVSQNPRHKITKRGQNVTFRCDPISEHNRLYWYRQTLGQGPEFLTYFQNEAQLEKSRLLSDRFSAERPKGSFSTLEIQRTEQGDSAMYLCASSPGQPEKLFFGSGTQLSVL.